This is a list of T cell receptor beta chains from one sample in a study of blood T cells in healthy people across ages. TCRdb analysed the 5' RACE reads with MiXCR anew, one entry per CDR3 protein. The data contain approximately 900,000 distinct CDR3 sequences, under 35% of them singletons. The data were also submitted as part of a second study, on T cells of mothers and their children.

The sequenced sample was blood. Receptors originate from a woman aged 40 to 55 in good health. Both conserved end residues are part of each CDR3. D genes are given only for firm matches. A clone size is listed for some rows: how often the clone was seen (once, few, many), or a class if it is expanded.

D gene	clone size	V gene	J gene	CDR3 DNA	CDR3 protein
.	few	TRBV5-1	TRBJ1-4	TGCGCCAGCAGCCTGGGTCGGCCGGCTGAAAAACTGTTTTTT	CASSLGRPAEKLFF
.	once	TRBV12-3/TRBV12-4	TRBJ1-1	TGTGCCAGCAGTTTATTAAGGGCGAACACTGAAGCTTTCTTT	CASSLLRANTEAFF
.	.	TRBV5-1	TRBJ2-3	TGCGCCAGCAGCCCCTCGGTACGGAGCACAGATACGCAGTATTTT	CASSPSVRSTDTQYF
.	many	TRBV9	TRBJ2-7	TGTGCCAGCAGTGCCGGGTTTGGCTCCTACGAGCAGTACTTC	CASSAGFGSYEQYF
.	.	TRBV9	TRBJ1-2	TGTGCCAGCAGCGCCAAAGACACGGGTTATGGCTACACCTTC	CASSAKDTGYGYTF
.	many	TRBV7-6	TRBJ2-7	TGTGCCAGCAGCACCACGACAGACTCCTACGAGCAGTACTTC	CASSTTTDSYEQYF
TRBD1	.	TRBV20-1	TRBJ1-5	TGCAGTGCTAGGTTAGGGGGCAACGGCAATCAGCCCCAGCATTTT	CSARLGGNGNQPQHF
TRBD2	.	TRBV5-6	TRBJ2-3	TGTGCCAGCAGCCGGTACCGGGGACTAGCGGGCACAGATACGCAGTATTTT	CASSRYRGLAGTDTQYF
TRBD1	many	TRBV29-1	TRBJ2-3	TGCAGCGTAGCGGAAGCAGGGGGCGCAGATACGCAGTATTTT	CSVAEAGGADTQYF
.	.	TRBV12-3/TRBV12-4	TRBJ1-5	TGTGCCCGCAGTTCTCAGGGTTGGCAGCCCCAGCATTTT	CARSSQGWQPQHF
.	.	TRBV27	TRBJ2-7	TGTGCCAGCAGTTTATTCGGGGTTTCGGGTTACGAGCAGTACTTC	CASSLFGVSGYEQYF
.	.	TRBV5-1	TRBJ2-5	TGCGCCGGCAGTTTCAGGATGGAGACCCAGTACTTC	CAGSFRMETQYF
.	many	TRBV20-1	TRBJ2-6	TGCAGTGCTTGGGGATCGGCAGGGAGGAGGGGTTGGTCGTCTGGGGCCAACGTCCTGACTTTC	CSAWGSAGRRGWSSGANVLTF
TRBD2	many	TRBV6-4	TRBJ2-1	TGTGCCAGCAGTACTAGCGGGAGCTCCTACAATGAGCAGTTCTTC	CASSTSGSSYNEQFF
.	few	TRBV21-1	TRBJ1-1	TGTGCCAGCAGCAAATATAGAACAGATGTATCCTATGGGAACACTGAAGCTTTCTTT	CASSKYRTDVSYGNTEAFF
.	.	TRBV5-6	TRBJ2-5	TGTGCCAGCAGCTTGGGGGTGATCGGAACAGAGACCCAGTACTTC	CASSLGVIGTETQYF
.	few	TRBV5-1	TRBJ2-2	TGCGCCGGCAGCGTCAGCAGGGCGGACACCGGGGAGCTGTTTTTT	CAGSVSRADTGELFF
.	.	TRBV29-1	TRBJ2-7	TGCAGCGTTGAAACCCGACAGCACTACGAGCAGTACTTC	CSVETRQHYEQYF
.	.	TRBV6-1	TRBJ1-2	TGTGCCAGCAGTGGCGTCAGGACAACCCACTATGGCTACACCTTC	CASSGVRTTHYGYTF
.	few	TRBV15	TRBJ2-2	TGTGCCACCAGCAGGGAAGTAGGGGAGCTGTTTTTT	CATSREVGELFF
TRBD1	many	TRBV30	TRBJ1-2	TGTGCCTGGAGGGGGACAGACAATAACTATGGCTACACCTTC	CAWRGTDNNYGYTF
TRBD2	.	TRBV7-9	TRBJ2-7	TGTGCCAGCTCACCGAGGACTAGCGGGTTCTACGAGCAGTACTTC	CASSPRTSGFYEQYF
.	.	TRBV5-1	TRBJ2-5	TGCGCCAGCAGCTTGGCCACGGAGGCCCAAGAGACCCAGTACTTC	CASSLATEAQETQYF
TRBD2	.	TRBV5-1	TRBJ2-7	TGCGCCAGCAGCTTGGTCGGAGGACTAGCGGACAATGAGCAGTACTTC	CASSLVGGLADNEQYF
.	.	TRBV20-1	TRBJ2-4	TGCAGTGCTACCCGAGGGGTGGAGGTCAAAAACATTCAGTACTTC	CSATRGVEVKNIQYF
.	.	TRBV12-5	TRBJ2-3	TGTGCTAGTGGCCCTGGACTGCGATGGGAGGATACGCAGTATTTT	CASGPGLRWEDTQYF
.	few	TRBV15	TRBJ2-3	TGTGCCACCAGCAGAGATCGGGCGGGACTTAGCACAGATACGCAGTATTTT	CATSRDRAGLSTDTQYF
.	.	TRBV12-3/TRBV12-4	TRBJ2-3	TGTGCCAGCGATCCCTTCGGCGGGGGCTCAAGCACAGATACGCAGTATTTT	CASDPFGGGSSTDTQYF
.	.	TRBV4-3	TRBJ2-1	TGCGCCAGCAGCCAAGATAGTATCCTGTACAATGAGCAGTTCTTC	CASSQDSILYNEQFF
.	few	TRBV29-1	TRBJ1-1	TGCAGCGTTGATTCGTCTGCAAGAACGAACACTGAAGCTTTCTTT	CSVDSSARTNTEAFF
.	many	TRBV7-3	TRBJ2-7	TGTGCCAGCAGCCTGACGACAGATACCTACGAGCAGTACTTC	CASSLTTDTYEQYF
.	few	TRBV12-3/TRBV12-4	TRBJ2-7	TGTGCCAGCAGTCTCCCCCAACGTCCGAACTACGAGCAGTACTTC	CASSLPQRPNYEQYF
TRBD1	many	TRBV29-1	TRBJ2-7	TGCAGCGGCGGACAGGGTCCTTCCTACGAGCAGTACTTC	CSGGQGPSYEQYF
.	many	TRBV27	TRBJ1-2	TGTGCCAGCAGTTTGAGCAGATCGCACTATGGCTACACCTTC	CASSLSRSHYGYTF
TRBD1	many	TRBV4-3	TRBJ2-1	TGCGCCAGCAGCCACCTACCGGGACAGGGAGTGGAAAATGAGCAGTTCTTC	CASSHLPGQGVENEQFF
TRBD1	.	TRBV28	TRBJ1-2	TGTGCCAGCACCCCGACAGGGGTGGACTATGGCTACACCTTC	CASTPTGVDYGYTF
.	.	TRBV24-1	TRBJ2-1	TGTGCCACCAGTGATTTGCAGGGCGGATACAATGAGCAGTTCTTC	CATSDLQGGYNEQFF
.	.	TRBV24-1	TRBJ2-1	TGTGCCACCAGTGACCCAGGGGAGGGGTCCAAGCAGTTCTTC	CATSDPGEGSKQFF
.	many	TRBV7-2	TRBJ2-5	TGTGCCAGCAGCCCAGACAGGCGCCTAGAGACCCAGTACTTC	CASSPDRRLETQYF
.	.	TRBV3-1	TRBJ1-5	TGTGCCAGCAGCCAAGACAGAAAACAGCCCCAGCATTTT	CASSQDRKQPQHF
TRBD2	few	TRBV10-3	TRBJ2-7	TGTGCCATCAGTGAAAGCGGGGGGGCCGGTTACGAGCAGTACTTC	CAISESGGAGYEQYF
TRBD1	.	TRBV15	TRBJ1-1	TGTGCCACCAGCAGCACCGACAGGGGAGTGGAAGCTTTCTTT	CATSSTDRGVEAFF